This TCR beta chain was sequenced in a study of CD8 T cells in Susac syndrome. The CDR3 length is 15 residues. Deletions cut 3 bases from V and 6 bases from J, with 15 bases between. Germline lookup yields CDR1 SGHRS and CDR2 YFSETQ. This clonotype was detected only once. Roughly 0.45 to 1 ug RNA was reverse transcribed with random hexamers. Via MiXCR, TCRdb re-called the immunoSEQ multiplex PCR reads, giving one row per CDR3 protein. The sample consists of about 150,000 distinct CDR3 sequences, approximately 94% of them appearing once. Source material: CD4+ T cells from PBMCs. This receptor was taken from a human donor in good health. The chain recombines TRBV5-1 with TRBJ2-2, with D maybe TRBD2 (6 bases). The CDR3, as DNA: TGCGCCAGCAGCTGGGCCACTGGAGGGTCCGGGGAGCTGTTTTTT. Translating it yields CASSWATGGSGELFF.